This T cell receptor beta chain was found in a study of blood T cell repertoires in COVID-19. TCRdb's copy holds only in-frame clones and misses some; the assay was immunoSEQ multiplex PCR. The sample comprises some 250,000 clones, 85% to 90% of which are singletons, and around 10% rests with the top ten. The specimen was PBMCs or T cells enriched from blood (not recorded which). The TCR was taken from a man in his forties who had recovered from COVID-19.

Here the CDR3 reads CLPGYGRPGELFF. As DNA, the CDR3 is TGTTTACCCGGGTACGGAAGGCCCGGGGAGCTGTTTTTT. V usage is TRBV7-3 and J usage is TRBJ2-2; D unresolved. The length of the CDR3 is 13 residues. The germline V gene has CDR1 SGHTA and CDR2 FQGTGA.